The source of this T cell receptor beta chain is a study of siplizumab effects on memory and regulatory T cells. The study's findings and limits: No more than a minor fraction of alloreactive clones could be traced back to unstimulated subsets.

About this clone itself: Its antigen is currently unknown.

Some clones are missing from TCRdb's copy, which holds only in-frame ones; the method was immunoSEQ multiplex PCR. The sample yields about 3,400 clones, around 57% seen once. The germline V gene has CDR1 LNHNV and CDR2 YYDKDF (reference sequence). The CDR3 runs 15 residues. The V gene end was trimmed by 4 bases and the J gene end by 4 bases; junction bases not matched to a gene: 2. Coculture of mixed lymphocyte reaction cells was performed at 37°C for roughly six days. The sample consisted of CFSE-low (dividing) CD8+ T cells sorted from an allogeneic mixed lymphocyte reaction. The V and J genes are TRBV15 and TRBJ2-1; 12 bases align to TRBD2. This receptor was identified in a human donor in good health; the cells came from an allogeneic mixed lymphocyte reaction. Some clones in this sample may be carry-over from other donors' samples. In nucleotides, the CDR3 is TGTGCCACCAGCATCGGACTAGCGGGATACAATGAGCAGTTCTTC. Its translation: CATSIGLAGYNEQFF.